The T cell receptor beta chain described here comes from a study of blood T cell repertoires in COVID-19. The length of the CDR3 is 17 residues. With V trimmed by 3 bases and J by 10 bases, 15 bases remained unmatched. The germline gives CDR1 KGHSH, CDR2 LQKENI. Sequenced by immunoSEQ multiplex PCR; TCRdb stores in-frame clones only, minus some. This table holds around 140,000 clones, about 82% found once. The clonotype originates from a woman of 80 years or more with active or convalescent COVID-19. The source material was peripheral blood. The genes are TRBV18 and TRBJ1-6; 7 bases fit TRBD1. The CDR3 loop is CASSPTLGTALGSPLHF. DNA of the CDR3: TGTGCCAGCTCACCCACCCTTGGGACAGCCTTAGGATCACCCCTCCACTTT.